This passage covers 2 T cell receptor beta chains from one sample sequenced in a study of naive and memory T cell subsets. The beta constant-region primer was an equimolar mix of two oligonucleotides covering TRBC1 and TRBC2. The ligated cDNA underwent four PCR rounds using SP2 and nested alpha and beta constant-region primers. One entry per CDR3 protein results from TCRdb running MiXCR on the UMI-ligation and nested PCR reads. The table has about 120,000 distinct CDR3 sequences, 35% to 45% seen once. Sequencing input: central memory CD4+ T cells from blood. The source is a human donor in good health.

This clonotype was observed at least ten times. The V call is TRBV29-1, the J call TRBJ2-1, with 7 positions matching TRBD2. Per germline, CDR1 SQVTM and CDR2 ANQGSEA. The junction had 6 bases not matched to a gene; V was cut back by 4 bases and J by 3 bases. This CDR3 contains 14 residues. The CDR3 sequence: CSVVRRESYNEQFF. For the CDR3, the DNA is TGCAGCGTTGTGAGGCGGGAGAGCTACAATGAGCAGTTCTTC.

The CDR3 region has the DNA TGTGCCAGCTCACCCCCCGCCCCAGGGCGGTTCGGCACAGATACGCAGTATTTT. Its translation is CASSPPAPGRFGTDTQYF. The chain recombines TRBV18 with TRBJ2-3, with a weak D call TRBD1 (5 bases). Germline V gives CDR1 KGHSH, CDR2 LQKENI. The V and J ends lost 3 bases and 1 base respectively, with 20 bases between them. The CDR3 has 18 residues.